This record concerns one TCR beta chain sequence. Its antigen is still unknown. This table comes from immunoSEQ multiplex PCR, and its TCRdb copy is limited to in-frame clones, with some not included. The sample holds about 94,000 clones; 85% are singletons and the top ten take about 4.5%. This sample is part of a study of T cell responses to AZD1222 COVID-19 vaccine. General study results and limits: Donors, mostly white British, included more females; clonal diversity was possibly underestimated.

This CDR3 is 17 amino acids long. V shed 4 bases and J 10 bases; nucleotides not matched to a gene: 12. Germline loops: CDR1 SGHRS, CDR2 YFSETQ. The sequence was obtained from an adult who received the AZD1222 COVID-19 vaccine. The sequencing here drew on peripheral blood, taken 28 days after the second AZD1222 dose. The chain is built from TRBV5-1 and TRBJ1-6; 12 nucleotides agree with TRBD1. CDR3 in amino acids: CASSPLRPGQGASPLHF. The CDR3 nucleotides read TGCGCCAGCAGCCCGCTTCGGCCGGGACAGGGGGCATCACCCCTCCACTTT.